The T cell receptor (beta chain) described here comes from a study of T cell responses to AZD1222 COVID-19 vaccine. CDR3 length: 12 residues. After removal of 4 bases from V and 7 bases from J, the junction contained 0 bases not matched to a gene. Per germline, CDR1 SGHDN and CDR2 FVKESK. Here immunoSEQ multiplex PCR was the method, and the copy in TCRdb shows in-frame clones only, minus some. The sample carries over 110,000 clones, approximately 87% recorded once. The chain employs TRBV14 and TRBJ1-4; 7 bases map to TRBD1. This receptor was identified in an adult who received the AZD1222 COVID-19 vaccine. The sequencing here drew on peripheral blood, taken 28 days after the second AZD1222 dose. CDR3 bases: TGTGCCAGCAGCCCAGGGGGTGAAAAACTGTTTTTT. Protein product: CASSPGGEKLFF.